In this sample, the clone carrying this T cell receptor beta chain turned up a few times. Assay: immunoSEQ multiplex PCR; the TCRdb copy retains only in-frame clones and omits some. This table has around 150,000 clones, approximately 84% appearing once. The V segment lost 3 bases and the J segment 3 bases; nucleotides outside the gene matches: 4. From germline, CDR1 is MDHEN and CDR2 SYDVKM. The CDR3 spans 15 residues. This entry is derived from a study of blood T cell repertoires in COVID-19. At the level of the study: The origin of the acute and convalescent COVID-19 samples was the United States, Italy and Spain. PBMCs, B-cell-depleted T cells, or T cells provided the cDNA or gDNA that made up the material.

The chain carries TRBV28 and TRBJ2-7; TRBD1 aligns across 11 bases. The clonotype was recovered from a woman of 80 years or more with acute or convalescent COVID-19. Specimen: peripheral blood. The CDR3 reads CASSFTGTGGYEQYF. In DNA, the CDR3 is TGTGCCAGCAGTTTTACCGGGACAGGGGGCTACGAGCAGTACTTC.